In its sample, the clone carrying this TCR beta chain was seen a few times. This CDR3 contains 15 residues. Germline V gene data show CDR1 as LNHDA and CDR2 as SQIVND (reference sequence). V was cut by 4 bases and J by 8 bases, with 18 bases left in between. The data were taken from a study of blood T cell repertoires in COVID-19. Background on the study: Acute and convalescent COVID-19 samples came from the United States, Italy and Spain. PBMCs, B-cell-depleted T cells, or T cells were the source of the cDNA or gDNA that made up the material.

The assay was immunoSEQ multiplex PCR, and TCRdb's table has in-frame clones only and misses some. The profile covers about 220,000 clones, with roughly 88% appearing a single time and around 2% taken by the ten largest. The genes are TRBV19 and TRBJ2-1; D is possibly TRBD1 (5 bases). Sequenced sample: peripheral blood. This receptor was identified in a man aged 40-49 years who had recovered from COVID-19. In DNA form, the CDR3 reads TGTGCCAGTAGTACCTCTCGTGTGTGGGGCGATGAGCAGTTCTTC. Residues: CASSTSRVWGDEQFF.